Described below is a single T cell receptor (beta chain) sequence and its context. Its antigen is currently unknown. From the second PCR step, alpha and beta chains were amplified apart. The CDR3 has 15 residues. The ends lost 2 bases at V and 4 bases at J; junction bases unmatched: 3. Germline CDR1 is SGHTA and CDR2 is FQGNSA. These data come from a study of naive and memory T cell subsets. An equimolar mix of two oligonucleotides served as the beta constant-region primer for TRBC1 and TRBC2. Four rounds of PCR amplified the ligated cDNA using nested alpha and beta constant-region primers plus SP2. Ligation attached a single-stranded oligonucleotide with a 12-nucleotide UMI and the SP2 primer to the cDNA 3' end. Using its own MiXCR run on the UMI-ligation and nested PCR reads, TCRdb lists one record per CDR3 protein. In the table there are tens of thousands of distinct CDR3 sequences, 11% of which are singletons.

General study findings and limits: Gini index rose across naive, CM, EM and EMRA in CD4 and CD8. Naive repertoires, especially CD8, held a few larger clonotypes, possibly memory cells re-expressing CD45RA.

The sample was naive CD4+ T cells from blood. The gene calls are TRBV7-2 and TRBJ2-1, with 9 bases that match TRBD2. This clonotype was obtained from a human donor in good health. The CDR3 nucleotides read TGTGCCAGCAGCTTAAGCGGGGGGCCGTACAATGAGCAGTTCTTC. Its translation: CASSLSGGPYNEQFF.